This TCR beta chain was obtained from a study of a mutant IDH1 vaccine in newly diagnosed glioma. Whole-study context: Across weeks 1, 3, 5, 7, 11, 15, 19 and 23, patients received a vaccination each time, eight in all. Findings of the study overall: Pseudoprogression showed no apparent link to changes in top peripheral T cell clonotypes.

The CDR3 totals 13 residues. Trimming stripped 2 bases from V and 7 bases from J, with 14 bases between. Germline V gives CDR1 SQVTM, CDR2 ANQGSEA. A word on this clone: Its antigen remains unidentified.

Time point in this sample: week 23, last vaccination. Every vaccination contained 300 ug of the mutant IDH1 20-mer peptide and was paired with topical imiquimod. The donor cohort comprised cases of new WHO grade 3 or 4 IDH1-mutant, ATRX-lost astrocytoma. The protocol was immunoSEQ multiplex PCR, while the TCRdb copy is restricted to in-frame clones and leaves out a portion. This table holds around 40,000 clones, roughly 80% found once. This sample comprised PBMCs, obtained from a glioma patient whose treatment included an IDH1 peptide vaccine. This sequence joins TRBV29-1 and TRBJ2-5, with D possibly TRBD2 on 6 matching bases. The sequence was obtained from a woman aged 18-29 years with glioma. Some clones in this sample may be carry-over from other donors' samples. The CDR3 loop is CSVEKGGAGTQYF. The DNA of the CDR3 is TGCAGCGTTGAAAAGGGCGGGGCGGGGACCCAGTACTTC.